The present TCR beta chain was sequenced within a study of blood T cell repertoires in COVID-19. Turning to the study itself: The origin of the acute and convalescent COVID-19 samples was the United States, Italy and Spain. Sample material is recorded as cDNA or gDNA derived from T cells, B-cell-depleted T cells, or PBMCs.

Trimming took off 6 bases at V and 1 base at J, with 15 bases between the two ends. The germline CDR1 and CDR2 sequences are KGHSH and LQKENI. The CDR3 covers 15 residues. As handled by the study authors: From reference gene primer amplification, estimates of nucleated cell counts were derived. Produced via immunoSEQ multiplex PCR; TCRdb's table is partial and in-frame only. V and J calls and clone size follow that table, whereas D and trimming were derived from the DNA. The sample records roughly 6,100 clones, 90% to 95% being singletons. V gene TRBV18 combines with J gene TRBJ2-5; D perhaps matches TRBD2 (6 bases). The sample comprised peripheral blood. This clonotype originated in a human donor in a cohort sampled during active COVID-19. In nucleotides, the CDR3 is TGTGCCAGCTCCCTGGAGGGAATAGTCCAAGAGACCCAGTACTTC. This encodes CASSLEGIVQETQYF.